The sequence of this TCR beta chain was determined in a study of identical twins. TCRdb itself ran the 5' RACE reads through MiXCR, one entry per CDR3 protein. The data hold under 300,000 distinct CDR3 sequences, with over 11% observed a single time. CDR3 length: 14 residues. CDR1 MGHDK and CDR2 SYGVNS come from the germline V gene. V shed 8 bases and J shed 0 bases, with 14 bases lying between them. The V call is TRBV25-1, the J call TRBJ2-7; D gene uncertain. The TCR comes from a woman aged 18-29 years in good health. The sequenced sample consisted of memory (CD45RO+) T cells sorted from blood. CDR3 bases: TGTGCCAGCGGAAGTAGACTCTCCTCCTACGAGCAGTACTTC. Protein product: CASGSRLSSYEQYF.